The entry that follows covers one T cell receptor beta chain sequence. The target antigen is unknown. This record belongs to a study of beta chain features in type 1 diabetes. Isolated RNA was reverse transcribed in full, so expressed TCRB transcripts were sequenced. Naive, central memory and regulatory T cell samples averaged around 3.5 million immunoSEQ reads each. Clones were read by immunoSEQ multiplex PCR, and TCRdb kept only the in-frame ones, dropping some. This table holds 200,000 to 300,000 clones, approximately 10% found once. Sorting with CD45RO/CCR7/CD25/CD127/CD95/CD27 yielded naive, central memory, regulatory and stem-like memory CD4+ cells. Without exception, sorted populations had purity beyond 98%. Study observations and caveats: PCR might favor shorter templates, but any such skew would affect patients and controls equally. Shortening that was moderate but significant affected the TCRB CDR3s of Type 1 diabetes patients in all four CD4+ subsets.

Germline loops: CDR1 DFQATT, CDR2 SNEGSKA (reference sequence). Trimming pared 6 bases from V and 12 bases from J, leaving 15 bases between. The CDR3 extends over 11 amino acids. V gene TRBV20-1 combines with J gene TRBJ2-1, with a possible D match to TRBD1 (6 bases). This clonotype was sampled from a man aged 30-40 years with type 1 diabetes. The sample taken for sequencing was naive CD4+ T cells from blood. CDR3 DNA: TGCAGTGCCCGACCGGGACATATGCAGTTCTTC. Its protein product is CSARPGHMQFF.